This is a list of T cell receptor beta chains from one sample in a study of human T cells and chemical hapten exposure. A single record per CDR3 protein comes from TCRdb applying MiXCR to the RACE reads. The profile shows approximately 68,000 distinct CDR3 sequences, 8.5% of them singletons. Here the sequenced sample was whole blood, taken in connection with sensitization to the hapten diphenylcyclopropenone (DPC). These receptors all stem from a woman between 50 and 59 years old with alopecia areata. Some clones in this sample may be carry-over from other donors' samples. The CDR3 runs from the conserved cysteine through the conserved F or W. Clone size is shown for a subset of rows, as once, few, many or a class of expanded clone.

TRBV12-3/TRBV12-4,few,CASSLAQGGEKLFF
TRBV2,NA,CASSRRDKSSYNEQFF
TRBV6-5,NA,CASSPGAGGPGDTQYF
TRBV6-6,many,CASSAEQETQYF
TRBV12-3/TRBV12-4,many,CASSLSDRAWTEAFF
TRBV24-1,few,CATSDPVLREQFF
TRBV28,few,CASSPYPKGYTF
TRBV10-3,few,CAISDSGTGDQPQHF
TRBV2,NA,CASSVRGGDTQYF
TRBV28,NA,CASSVLGGSEAFF
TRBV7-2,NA,CASSPPDRGRRSNVLTF
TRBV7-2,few,CASSLAGGDTQYF
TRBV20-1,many,CSASAKETQYF
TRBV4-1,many,CASSQSGTSGGTQYF
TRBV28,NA,CASSLGGRGQFF
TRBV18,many,CASSPGRGQPQHF
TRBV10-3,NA,CAISRRQVNDNEQFF
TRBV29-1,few,CSVRARGQFHNEQFF
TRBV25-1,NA,CASSTGEYEQYF
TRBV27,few,CASSNLAGGYEQYF
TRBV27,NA,CASSLSLGSLLVTDNEQFF
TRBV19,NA,CASSQTPRGSTDTQYF
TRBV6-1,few,CASAEVGAGQFF
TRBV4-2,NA,CASSQATGGYNEQFF
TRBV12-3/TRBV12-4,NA,CASRPLTGAQFF
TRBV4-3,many,CASSQERGPDTEAFF
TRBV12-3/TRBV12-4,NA,CASSFSRMNTEAFF
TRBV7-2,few,CASSPSSGLQETQYF
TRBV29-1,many,CSGAITGELFF